Below, one T cell receptor beta chain is given with its context. The library came from three nested PCR rounds adapted from ARM-PCR protocols. Each CDR3 protein is one row after TCRdb ran MiXCR on the multiplex PCR reads. This sample has some 84,000 distinct CDR3 sequences, with around two thirds found just once. This entry comes from a study of tumor and adjacent non-tumor tissue in lung cancer. The germline gives CDR1 SQVTM, CDR2 ANQGSEA. The V end lost 8 bases, the J end lost 1 base, and 7 bases lay between the germline ends. CDR3 size: 11 residues. This sample's RNA came from whole unsorted tissue.

The sequence was obtained from a man in his 70s with non-small cell lung cancer. The sequencing input was lung tumor tissue. The chain is built from TRBV29-1 and TRBJ2-3; no clear D. This CDR3 reads CSLGCTDTQYF. The DNA for the CDR3 is TGCAGCCTTGGATGCACAGATACGCAGTATTTT.